Presented here are 9 T cell receptor beta chains from one specimen sequenced in a study of human T cells and chemical hapten exposure. One entry per CDR3 protein results from TCRdb running MiXCR on the RACE reads. The sample has about 380,000 distinct CDR3 sequences, more than 4.5% seen once. As for time point: pre-sensitization, week 0. Described treatment: therapeutic diphenylcyclopropenone sensitization with weekly scalp DPC. Sequenced here: whole blood, sampled in connection with sensitization to the hapten diphenylcyclopropenone (DPC). Receptors originate from a woman aged 45 to 65 with alopecia areata. Some clones in this sample may be carry-over from other donors' samples.

This clonotype was seen repeatedly, ten times or more. This chain links TRBV9 with TRBJ2-3, with D hard to call. The CDR3 runs 15 residues. V lost 0 bases and J 1 base, leaving 9 bases between the germline ends. Looked up from germline, CDR1 is SGDLS and CDR2 is YYNGEE. CDR3: CASSVDSGGTDTQYF. DNA of the CDR3: TGTGCCAGCAGCGTAGATTCAGGAGGCACAGATACGCAGTATTTT.

The table lists this clonotype with many counts. The rearrangement uses TRBV6-5 and TRBJ1-1; D uncertain. Germline lookup yields CDR1 MNHEY and CDR2 SVGAGI. The CDR3 totals 13 residues. Trimming cost V 8 bases and J 11 bases, with 21 bases left between them. The CDR3 sequence: CASSLTRTLKAFF. DNA of the CDR3: TGTGCCAGCTCTCTTACACGTACACTGAAGGCTTTCTTT.

The table lists this clonotype with a few counts. The V gene is TRBV18, the J gene TRBJ1-1; TRBD1 aligns across 8 bases. CDR1 and CDR2 from the germline V gene are KGHSH and LQKENI. The CDR3 runs to 16 residues. J lost 7 bases, V lost 6 bases, and 16 bases had no gene match. This CDR3 is CASSESQLGQGNEAFF. CDR3 in DNA: TGTGCCAGCTCCGAAAGCCAACTCGGACAGGGAAATGAAGCTTTCTTT.

This clonotype was recorded at least ten times. The gene calls are TRBV3-1 and TRBJ1-1; D is uncertain. From germline, CDR1 is LGHDT and CDR2 YNNKEL (reference sequence). The CDR3 spans 16 residues. Trimming shortened V by 0 bases and J by 1 base, and 12 bases separated the two germline ends. The CDR3 nucleotides are TGTGCCAGCAGCCAAGAATCCCTGAGAGGGAACACTGAAGCTTTCTTT. It is translated as CASSQESLRGNTEAFF.

This sequence joins TRBV2 and TRBJ2-3; D gene uncertain. The germline V and J ends were trimmed by 6 bases and 4 bases, with 11 bases remaining between them. The CDR3 spans 13 residues. Germline lookup yields CDR1 SNHLY and CDR2 FYNNEI. Here the CDR3 reads CASSLAFSDTQYF. The CDR3, as DNA: TGTGCCAGCAGCCTTGCCTTCTCAGATACGCAGTATTTT. Drawing the rest from reference TRBV2 and TRBJ2-3, the complete variable domain is EPEVTQTPSHQVTQMGQEVILRCVPISNHLYFYWYRQILGQKVEFLVSFYNNEISEKSEIFDDQFSVERPDGSNFTLKIRSTKLEDSAMYFCASSLAFSDTQYFGPGTRLTVL.

This clonotype was seen many times. The J gene is TRBJ2-7, the V gene TRBV20-1; D not certain. The CDR3 runs to 11 residues. Germline V gene sequence: CDR1 DFQATT, CDR2 SNEGSKA (reference sequence). The V end was cut by 5 bases, the J end by 6 bases, with 11 bases between. The CDR3 loop reads CSAPLDGEQYF. The CDR3, as DNA: TGCAGTGCTCCCCTAGACGGCGAGCAGTACTTC.

This clonotype was seen ten or more times. V usage is TRBV2 and J usage is TRBJ1-1; 9 bases match TRBD1. This CDR3 is built from 14 residues. The germline gives CDR1 SNHLY, CDR2 FYNNEI. The V segment lost 0 bases and the J segment 10 bases; nucleotides outside the gene matches: 6. The CDR3 sequence is CASSEAGTGFLAFF. The CDR3 coding sequence is TGTGCCAGCAGTGAAGCCGGGACAGGGTTTTTAGCTTTCTTT.

This clonotype was counted a few times. This chain links TRBV20-1 with TRBJ2-3, with TRBD2 matching 8 bases. CDR1 is DFQATT and CDR2 is SNEGSKA in the germline V gene (reference sequence). V shed 7 bases and J 5 bases; nucleotides not matched to a gene: 11. The CDR3 length is 14 residues. The CDR3 loop reads CSVGRRLAGDTQYF. The CDR3 nucleotides read TGCAGTGTTGGCCGAAGGCTAGCGGGAGATACGCAGTATTTT.

In this sample, this clonotype turned up a few times. The chain is built from TRBV13 and TRBJ2-5, with 9 nucleotides matching TRBD1. Germline V gene sequence: CDR1 PRHDT, CDR2 FYEKMQ (reference sequence). The CDR3 has 15 residues. Trimming cost V 3 bases and J 5 bases; bases outside gene matches: 7. This CDR3 reads CASSFRDRVYETQYF. CDR3 sequence (DNA): TGTGCCAGCAGCTTCCGGGACAGGGTGTACGAGACCCAGTACTTC. The full variable domain, completed using reference TRBV13 and TRBJ2-5, is AAGVIQSPRHLIKEKRETATLKCYPIPRHDTVYWYQQGPGQDPQFLISFYEKMQSDKGSIPDRFSAQQFSDYHSELNMSSLELGDSALYFCASSFRDRVYETQYFGPGTRLLVL.